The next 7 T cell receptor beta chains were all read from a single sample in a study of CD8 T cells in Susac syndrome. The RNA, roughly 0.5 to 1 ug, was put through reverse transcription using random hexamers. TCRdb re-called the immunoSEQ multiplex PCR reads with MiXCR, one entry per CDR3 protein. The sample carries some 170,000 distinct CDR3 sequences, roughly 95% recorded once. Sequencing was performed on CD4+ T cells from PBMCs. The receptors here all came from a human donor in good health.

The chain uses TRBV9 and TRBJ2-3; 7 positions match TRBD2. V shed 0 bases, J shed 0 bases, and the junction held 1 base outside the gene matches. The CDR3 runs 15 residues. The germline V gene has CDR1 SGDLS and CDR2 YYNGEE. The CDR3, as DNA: TGTGCCAGCAGCGTAGCTAGCGGAAGCACAGATACGCAGTATTTT. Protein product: CASSVASGSTDTQYF.

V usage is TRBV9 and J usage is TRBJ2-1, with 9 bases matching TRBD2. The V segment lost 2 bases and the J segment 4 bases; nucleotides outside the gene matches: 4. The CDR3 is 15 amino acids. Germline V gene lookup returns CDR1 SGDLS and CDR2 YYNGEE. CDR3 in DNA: TGTGCCAGCAGCGTCGGAAGCGGGAGGTACAATGAGCAGTTCTTC. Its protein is CASSVGSGRYNEQFF.

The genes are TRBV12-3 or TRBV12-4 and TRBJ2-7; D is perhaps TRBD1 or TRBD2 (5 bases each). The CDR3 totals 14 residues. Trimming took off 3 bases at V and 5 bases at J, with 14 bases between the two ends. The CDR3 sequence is CASSLDRGVDEQYF. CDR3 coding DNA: TGTGCCAGCAGTTTGGATAGAGGGGTAGACGAGCAGTACTTC.

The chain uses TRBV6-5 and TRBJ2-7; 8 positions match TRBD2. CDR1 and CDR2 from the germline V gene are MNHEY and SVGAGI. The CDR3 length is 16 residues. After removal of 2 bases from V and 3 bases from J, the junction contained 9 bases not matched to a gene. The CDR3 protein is CASSYTLAGSIYEQYF. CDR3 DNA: TGTGCCAGCAGTTACACCTTAGCGGGAAGCATCTACGAGCAGTACTTC.

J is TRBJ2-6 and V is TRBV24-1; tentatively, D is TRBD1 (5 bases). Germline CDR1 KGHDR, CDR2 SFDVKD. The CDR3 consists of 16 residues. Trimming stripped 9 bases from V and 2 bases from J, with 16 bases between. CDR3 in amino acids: CATSRARAPGANVLTF. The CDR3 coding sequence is TGTGCCACCTCCAGGGCCAGGGCCCCTGGGGCCAACGTCCTGACTTTC.

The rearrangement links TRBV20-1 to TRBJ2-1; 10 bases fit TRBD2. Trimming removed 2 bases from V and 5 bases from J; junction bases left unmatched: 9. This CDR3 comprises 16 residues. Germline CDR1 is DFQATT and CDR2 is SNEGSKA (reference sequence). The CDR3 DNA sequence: TGCAGTGCTAGATCCGGCCTAGCGGGAGTTAACAATGAGCAGTTCTTC. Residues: CSARSGLAGVNNEQFF.

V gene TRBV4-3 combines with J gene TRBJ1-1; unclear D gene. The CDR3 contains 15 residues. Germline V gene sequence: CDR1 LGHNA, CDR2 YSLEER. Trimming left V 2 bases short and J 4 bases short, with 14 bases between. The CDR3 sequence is CASSQIPRGTTEAFF. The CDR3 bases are TGCGCCAGCAGCCAAATTCCACGGGGAACCACTGAAGCTTTCTTT.